Listed below are T cell receptor beta chains from one sample, sequenced in a study of cytomegalovirus exposure and HLA in healthy donors. Produced via immunoSEQ multiplex PCR; TCRdb's table is partial and in-frame only. The data show about 140,000 clones, about four fifths seen once. The specimen was PBMCs. The receptors come from a man aged 35 to 55 in good health and CMV-seropositive. Each CDR3 is given with its conserved first and last residue. Each record gives: V gene, D gene, clone size, J gene, CDR3 protein, CDR3 DNA. A D gene is named only where the DNA matches it firmly. Some rows mark clone size as missing; the rest say once, few, many or name a class of expanded clone.

TRBV7-3,TRBD2,NA,TRBJ2-1,CASSLRLASSNEQFF,TGTGCCAGCAGCTTGAGACTAGCGAGTTCCAATGAGCAGTTCTTC
TRBV9,TRBD1,few,TRBJ1-3,CASSLQGAEDTIYF,TGTGCCAGCAGCCTACAGGGGGCGGAGGACACCATATATTTT
TRBV30,TRBD1,NA,TRBJ1-2,CAWSGGGTGVGYTF,TGTGCCTGGAGTGGGGGGGGGACAGGGGTCGGCTACACCTTC
TRBV2,NA,NA,TRBJ1-6,CASRVYLYSPLHF,TGTGCCAGCAGGGTATATCTATATTCACCCCTCCACTTT
TRBV13,NA,NA,TRBJ2-7,CASSLDRQSTGYEQYF,TGTGCCAGCAGCTTAGATAGGCAGTCCACGGGGTACGAGCAGTACTTC
TRBV9,TRBD1,NA,TRBJ1-1,CASSRQWTGLNEAFF,TGTGCCAGCAGCCGCCAATGGACAGGACTGAATGAAGCTTTCTTT
TRBV5-1,TRBD1,once,TRBJ2-7,CASSSTGVHEQYF,TGCGCCAGCAGCTCCACAGGGGTCCACGAGCAGTACTTC
TRBV11-2,TRBD2,few,TRBJ2-7,CASSFPLAGGPYEQYF,TGTGCCAGCAGCTTCCCCTTGGCGGGGGGACCCTACGAGCAGTACTTC
TRBV9,NA,NA,TRBJ1-1,CASSPVTGPNTEAFF,TGTGCCAGCAGCCCCGTGACAGGCCCGAACACTGAAGCTTTCTTT
TRBV7-9,TRBD2,NA,TRBJ2-3,CASSGRQRTSGTSTDTQYF,TGTGCCAGCAGCGGAAGGCAGAGGACTAGCGGAACTAGCACAGATACGCAGTATTTT
TRBV5-1,NA,NA,TRBJ2-5,CASSLRSQETQYF,TGCGCCAGCAGCTTGCGTAGCCAGGAGACCCAGTACTTC
TRBV11-3,NA,NA,TRBJ2-7,CASSLTGFYEQYF,TGTGCCAGCAGCCTCACAGGGTTCTACGAGCAGTACTTC
TRBV19,TRBD1,once,TRBJ1-1,CASSRWDSEAFF,TGTGCCAGTAGTAGGTGGGACAGTGAAGCTTTCTTT
TRBV7-8,NA,NA,TRBJ2-5,CASSLVLRETQYF,TGTGCCAGCAGCTTAGTTCTCAGGGAGACCCAGTACTTC
TRBV7-8,TRBD2,NA,TRBJ2-1,CASSQAGGSSYNEQFF,TGTGCCAGCAGCCAAGCGGGGGGAAGCTCCTACAATGAGCAGTTCTTC
TRBV5-1,NA,NA,TRBJ2-1,CASRGGEGSSYNEQFF,TGCGCCAGCAGGGGGGGAGAGGGGAGCTCCTACAATGAGCAGTTCTTC
TRBV5-1,TRBD1,NA,TRBJ2-7,CASSRQQGGYEQYF,TGCGCCAGCAGCAGACAACAGGGGGGCTACGAGCAGTACTTC
TRBV9,TRBD2,once,TRBJ2-1,CASSPIGLAGGEQFF,TGTGCCAGCAGCCCCATAGGCCTAGCGGGGGGGGAGCAGTTCTTC
TRBV25-1,NA,NA,TRBJ1-4,CASSGTVSPEKLFF,TGTGCCAGCAGTGGGACTGTTTCACCTGAAAAACTGTTTTTT
TRBV7-8,NA,NA,TRBJ1-2,CASSLAQGITAGYTF,TGTGCCAGCAGCTTAGCGCAGGGTATTACTGCTGGCTACACCTTC
TRBV2,NA,NA,TRBJ1-2,CASRETVVGYGYTF,TGTGCCAGCAGGGAGACCGTGGTAGGCTATGGCTACACCTTC
TRBV10-3,TRBD2,NA,TRBJ2-7,CAISEGSGGGYEQYF,TGTGCCATCAGTGAAGGTAGCGGGGGAGGCTACGAGCAGTACTTC
TRBV5-1,TRBD1,NA,TRBJ2-1,CASSLGNRGSYNEQFF,TGCGCCAGCAGCTTGGGTAACAGGGGTTCCTACAATGAGCAGTTCTTC
TRBV5-1,TRBD1,NA,TRBJ1-5,CASSPTGTASNQPQHF,TGCGCCAGCAGCCCTACCGGGACAGCTAGCAATCAGCCCCAGCATTTT
TRBV7-2,NA,NA,TRBJ1-5,CASSLMGGGNQPQHF,TGTGCCAGCAGCTTAATGGGAGGAGGCAATCAGCCCCAGCATTTT
TRBV6-1,TRBD1,NA,TRBJ1-2,CASSLAGTGNGYTF,TGTGCCAGCAGCCTAGCCGGGACAGGGAATGGCTACACCTTC
TRBV6-5,NA,NA,TRBJ1-1,CASSPPGAITEAFF,TGTGCCAGCAGTCCCCCAGGGGCGATTACTGAAGCTTTCTTT
TRBV19,TRBD1,NA,TRBJ2-1,CASSPDRGSSYNEQFF,TGTGCCAGTAGCCCGGACAGGGGGTCTTCCTACAATGAGCAGTTCTTC
TRBV5-4,NA,NA,TRBJ1-2,CASSLAASRYGYTF,TGTGCCAGCAGCTTGGCCGCGTCCCGCTATGGCTACACCTTC
TRBV4-3,TRBD1,NA,TRBJ2-6,CASSQEGQGGANVLTF,TGCGCCAGCAGCCAAGAGGGACAGGGTGGGGCCAACGTCCTGACTTTC
TRBV5-6,TRBD1,NA,TRBJ1-3,CASSSRGLWNTIYF,TGTGCCAGCAGCTCCAGGGGGCTATGGAACACCATATATTTT
TRBV6-1,TRBD1,NA,TRBJ1-2,CASSEAPGQNYGYTF,TGTGCCAGCAGTGAAGCTCCGGGACAGAACTATGGCTACACCTTC
TRBV9,NA,NA,TRBJ2-1,CASSVDPGVPFF,TGTGCCAGCAGCGTAGATCCAGGGGTTCCGTTCTTC
TRBV9,NA,NA,TRBJ2-1,CASSLSTGEQFF,TGTGCCAGCAGCCTTTCGACTGGGGAGCAGTTCTTC
TRBV13,TRBD2,NA,TRBJ2-1,CASSWGLAGAIGGEQFF,TGTGCCAGCAGCTGGGGACTAGCGGGAGCAATTGGTGGTGAGCAGTTCTTC
TRBV2,NA,NA,TRBJ1-1,CASSPTGEAFF,TGTGCCAGCAGTCCTACAGGAGAAGCTTTCTTT
TRBV18,NA,NA,TRBJ1-1,CASSPTERGNTEAFF,TGTGCCAGCTCACCAACGGAAAGAGGGAACACTGAAGCTTTCTTT
TRBV7-9,NA,NA,TRBJ1-3,CASSSRPGKPGNTIYF,TGTGCCAGCAGCTCTAGACCGGGTAAACCTGGAAACACCATATATTTT
TRBV7-9,NA,NA,TRBJ1-5,CASSRVDTQPQHF,TGTGCCAGCAGTCGGGTGGATACTCAGCCCCAGCATTTT
TRBV27,TRBD1,NA,TRBJ2-7,CASRYGPGQNSYEQYF,TGTGCCAGCAGATATGGACCGGGACAGAACTCCTACGAGCAGTACTTC